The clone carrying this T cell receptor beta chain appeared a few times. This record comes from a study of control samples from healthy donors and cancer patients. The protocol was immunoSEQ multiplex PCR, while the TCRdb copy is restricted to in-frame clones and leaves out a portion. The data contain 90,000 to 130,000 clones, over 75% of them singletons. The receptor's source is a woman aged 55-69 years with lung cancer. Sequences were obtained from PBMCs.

The CDR3 coding sequence is TGCAGCGTTGAAGGACGCAGTTTGAACACTGAAGCTTTCTTT. Its translation: CSVEGRSLNTEAFF. The chain combines TRBV29-1 with TRBJ1-1; D is uncertain. Looked up from germline, CDR1 is SQVTM and CDR2 is ANQGSEA. This CDR3 region has 14 residues. Trimming left V 1 base short and J 0 bases short, with 9 bases between.